This passage covers 21 T cell receptor beta chains from one sample sequenced in a study of cytomegalovirus exposure and HLA in healthy donors. The study ran its PCR with 60 Vbeta and 13 Jbeta primers. Some clones are missing from TCRdb's copy, which holds only in-frame ones; the method was immunoSEQ multiplex PCR. The table shows roughly 100,000 clones, with over 70% occurring only once. Specimen: PBMCs. The receptors stem from a male donor in good health and CMV-seronegative.

The genes are TRBV27 and TRBJ2-6; TRBD1 is a possible D gene (6 bases). Germline CDR1 and CDR2: MNHEY and SMNVEV (reference sequence). This CDR3 has 15 residues. Trimming pared 8 bases from V and 0 bases from J, leaving 11 bases between. CDR3: CASGTYSSGANVLTF. The CDR3 DNA is TGTGCCAGCGGGACATATAGCTCTGGGGCCAACGTCCTGACTTTC.

This sequence joins TRBV4-1 and TRBJ2-3, with 12 bases that match TRBD2. The CDR3 runs to 18 residues. CDR1 is MGHRA and CDR2 is YSYEKL in the germline V gene. Unmatched junction bases numbered 12, after V lost 4 bases and J lost 4 bases. The CDR3 DNA reads TGCGCCAGCAGCCCCGGACTAGCGGGGAACATGCGGTCAGATACGCAGTATTTT. Its protein is CASSPGLAGNMRSDTQYF.

The V call is TRBV19, the J call TRBJ2-1; D may be TRBD2 (6 bases). Germline CDR1 is LNHDA and CDR2 is SQIVND (reference sequence). V was pared by 9 bases and J by 4 bases, with 7 bases between. The CDR3 covers 11 residues. CDR3 region: CASGSYNEQFF. Here the CDR3 DNA reads TGTGCCAGCGGGAGTTACAATGAGCAGTTCTTC.

This rearrangement joins TRBV4-3 to TRBJ2-1, with TRBD1 identical over 10 bases. The germline gives CDR1 LGHNA, CDR2 YSLEER. With 0 bases clipped from V and 8 bases from J, the junction kept 7 bases outside the gene matches. This CDR3 contains 16 residues. The CDR3 sequence: CASSQDYGQGGDEQFF. The CDR3 nucleotides read TGCGCCAGCAGCCAAGATTACGGACAGGGGGGAGATGAGCAGTTCTTC.

V is TRBV5-5 and J is TRBJ2-3; D may be TRBD1 (6 bases). This CDR3 comprises 17 residues. With 1 base removed from V and 5 bases from J, the gap between germline ends came to 20 bases. Germline V CDR1 and CDR2: SGHKS, YYEKEE (reference sequence). CDR3 protein: CASSLRMWDTTLDTQYF. The CDR3 DNA is TGTGCCAGCAGCTTGCGGATGTGGGACACCACTCTAGATACGCAGTATTTT.

The chain carries TRBV5-5 and TRBJ1-1; TRBD1 matches at 7 bases. The CDR3 sequence is 13 residues long. V shed 2 bases, J shed 5 bases, and the junction held 3 bases outside the gene matches. The germline CDR1 and CDR2 sequences are SGHKS and YYEKEE (reference sequence). The DNA of the CDR3 is TGTGCCAGCAGCTTAACAGGGGTAACTGAAGCTTTCTTT. Protein product: CASSLTGVTEAFF. Full variable domain (missing parts from reference TRBV5-5 and TRBJ1-1): DAGVTQSPTHLIKTRGQQVTLRCSPISGHKSVSWYQQVLGQGPQFIFQYYEKEERGRGNFPDRFSARQFPNYSSELNVNALLLGDSALYLCASSLTGVTEAFFGQGTRLTVV.

The chain recombines TRBV7-3 with TRBJ1-1, with 11 bases that match TRBD1. The trim removed 5 bases at V and 0 bases at J, leaving 8 bases unmatched. CDR3 length: 17 residues. Per germline, CDR1 SGHTA and CDR2 FQGTGA. CDR3 DNA sequence: TGTGCCAGCAGCCGAACCGGACAGGGGGCCATGAACACTGAAGCTTTCTTT. Amino acid sequence: CASSRTGQGAMNTEAFF.

The chain is built from TRBV19 and TRBJ1-5; D may be TRBD1 (6 bases). The CDR3 covers 15 residues. The germline gives CDR1 LNHDA, CDR2 SQIVND (reference sequence). V lost 10 bases, J lost 2 bases, and 18 bases lay in between. CDR3 DNA: TGTGCCACCCGGGACACAGTCCCCCGCAATCAGCCCCAGCATTTT. Its protein product is CATRDTVPRNQPQHF.

J is TRBJ2-3 and V is TRBV7-3; D is perhaps TRBD2 (5 bases). The CDR3 runs to 15 residues. Germline V gene lookup returns CDR1 SGHTA and CDR2 FQGTGA. V lost 2 bases to trimming and J lost 5 bases, with 14 bases between them. This CDR3 is CASSLSNGMGDTQYF. For the CDR3, the DNA is TGTGCCAGCAGCTTATCGAACGGGATGGGAGATACGCAGTATTTT.

This clone was detected a few times. This sequence joins TRBV5-1 and TRBJ2-7; TRBD2 matches 11 bases. CDR3 size: 15 residues. Germline V gene sequence: CDR1 SGHRS, CDR2 YFSETQ. The J segment lost 7 bases and the V segment lost 3 bases, leaving 9 bases of the junction unmatched. CDR3 sequence reads: CASSSQLAGAGEQYF. The CDR3 DNA reads as TGCGCCAGCAGCTCTCAACTAGCGGGAGCGGGGGAGCAGTACTTC. Full variable domain (remainder filled in from reference TRBV5-1 and TRBJ2-7): KAGVTQTPRYLIKTRGQQVTLSCSPISGHRSVSWYQQTPGQGLQFLFEYFSETQRNKGNFPGRFSGRQFSNSRSEMNVSTLELGDSALYLCASSSQLAGAGEQYFGPGTRLTVT.

The V call is TRBV5-6, the J call TRBJ2-2; D ambiguous. The CDR3 runs 14 residues. Germline V gene sequence: CDR1 SGHDT, CDR2 YYEEEE. V was pared by 1 base and J by 6 bases, with 10 bases between. The CDR3 nucleotides are TGTGCCAGCAGCTTGTTGAGGCATTCCGGGGAGCTGTTTTTT. Translated: CASSLLRHSGELFF.

This clone was observed a single time. The chain's CDR3 is CASSYVRGNQPQHF. The CDR3 region has the DNA TGTGCCAGCAGTTACGTCCGGGGCAATCAGCCCCAGCATTTT. The chain combines TRBV6-6 with TRBJ1-5, with no clear D. The ends were cut back, 2 bases at V and 2 bases at J, with 7 bases in the middle. Germline V gene sequence: CDR1 MNHNY, CDR2 SVGAGI (reference sequence). The CDR3 has 14 residues.

V gene TRBV6-4 combines with J gene TRBJ2-5; D possibly corresponds to TRBD1 (5 bases). The CDR3 totals 14 residues. Germline V gene data show CDR1 as MRHNA and CDR2 as SNTAGT. V was cut by 4 bases and J by 3 bases, with 12 bases left in between. The CDR3 is CASSAYRIEETQYF. Here the CDR3 DNA reads TGTGCCAGCAGTGCTTACAGGATTGAAGAGACCCAGTACTTC.

The rearrangement links TRBV5-4 to TRBJ2-5; 9 bases fit TRBD1. This CDR3 region has 15 residues. Germline V CDR1 and CDR2: SGHNT, YYREEE (reference sequence). With V trimmed by 4 bases and J by 4 bases, 8 bases remained unmatched. CDR3: CASSPVRTGAETQYF. CDR3 DNA: TGTGCCAGCAGCCCAGTCCGGACAGGGGCAGAGACCCAGTACTTC.

This chain connects TRBV6-1 to TRBJ2-7; TRBD2 matches at 10 bases. The CDR3 is 17 amino acids. The ends lost 3 bases at V and 0 bases at J; junction bases unmatched: 8. Germline values: CDR1 MNHNS, CDR2 SASEGT. The CDR3 DNA sequence: TGTGCCAGCAGTGATCCCTCGACTAGCGGGCTCTCCTACGAGCAGTACTTC. This gives the protein CASSDPSTSGLSYEQYF.

V and J are TRBV7-2 and TRBJ2-3; a weak D match, TRBD2 (6 bases). The CDR3 is 14 amino acids. V gave up 1 base and J gave up 4 bases, with 9 bases separating them. From germline, CDR1 is SGHTA and CDR2 FQGNSA. CDR3: CASSLDSGADTQYF. The CDR3 region has the DNA TGTGCCAGCAGCTTAGACTCGGGGGCAGATACGCAGTATTTT.

The chain couples TRBV7-2 to TRBJ2-1, with a tentative D call TRBD2 (6 bases). Looked up from germline, CDR1 is SGHTA and CDR2 is FQGNSA. V lost 2 bases and J 4 bases, leaving 12 bases between the germline ends. There are 15 residues in the CDR3. In DNA form, the CDR3 reads TGTGCCAGCAGCTTAAGTGTGCGGGGTTACAATGAGCAGTTCTTC. The encoded protein is CASSLSVRGYNEQFF.

This chain links TRBV5-4 with TRBJ1-2, with 7 positions matching TRBD1. V gave up 4 bases and J gave up 7 bases; unmatched junction bases: 7. Germline V CDR1 and CDR2: SGHNT, YYREEE (reference sequence). This CDR3 is built from 13 residues. This chain's CDR3 is CASSPDRSGGYTF. The CDR3 nucleotides read TGTGCCAGCAGCCCGGACAGGTCGGGTGGCTACACCTTC. Together with reference TRBV5-4 and TRBJ1-2, the CDR3 gives the full variable domain: ETGVTQSPTHLIKTRGQQVTLRCSSQSGHNTVSWYQQALGQGPQFIFQYYREEENGRGNFPPRFSGLQFPNYSSELNVNALELDDSALYLCASSPDRSGGYTFGSGTRLTVV.

Concerning this clone itself: At the DNA level, this CDR3 is encoded by other sequences in the same sample as well. The genes are TRBV27 and TRBJ2-1; D may be TRBD2 (6 bases). The germline CDR1 and CDR2 sequences are MNHEY and SMNVEV (reference sequence). The CDR3 has 14 amino acids. V lost 3 bases and J 0 bases, leaving 6 bases between the germline ends. CDR3 sequence reads: CASSLGGSYNEQFF. The CDR3 DNA reads TGTGCCAGCAGTTTGGGAGGCTCCTACAATGAGCAGTTCTTC.

The chain employs TRBV5-1 and TRBJ1-1; tentatively, D is TRBD1 (5 bases). CDR1 is SGHRS and CDR2 is YFSETQ in the germline V gene. Trimming stripped 4 bases from V and 4 bases from J, with 17 bases between. This CDR3 is 15 amino acids long. The CDR3 nucleotides are TGCGCCAGCAGCATCCAGACGACCGGGGGCACTGAAGCTTTCTTT. Translating it yields CASSIQTTGGTEAFF.

The V and J genes are TRBV21-1 and TRBJ2-7; the table gives TRBD2 as D, unverified against the DNA. TRBV21-1 is classified as a pseudogene. CDR3 length: 13 amino acids. The CDR3 spells CASTFGGYYEQYF. The CDR3 coding sequence is TGTGCCAGCACCTTTGGCGGGTACTACGAGCAGTACTTC.